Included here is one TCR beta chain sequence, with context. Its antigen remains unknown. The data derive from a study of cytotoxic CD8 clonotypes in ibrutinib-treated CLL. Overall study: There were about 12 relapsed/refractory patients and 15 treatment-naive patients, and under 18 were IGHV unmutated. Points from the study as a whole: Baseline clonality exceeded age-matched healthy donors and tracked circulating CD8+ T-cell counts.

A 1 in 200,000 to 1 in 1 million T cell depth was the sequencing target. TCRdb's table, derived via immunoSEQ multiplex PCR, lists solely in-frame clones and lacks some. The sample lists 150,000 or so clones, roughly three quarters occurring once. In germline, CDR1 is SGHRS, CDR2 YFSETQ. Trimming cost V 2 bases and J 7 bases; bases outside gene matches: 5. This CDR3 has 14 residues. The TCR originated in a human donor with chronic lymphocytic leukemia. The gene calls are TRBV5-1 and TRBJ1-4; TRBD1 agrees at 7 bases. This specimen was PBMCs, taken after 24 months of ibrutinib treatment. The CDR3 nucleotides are TGCGCCAGCAGCTTAGGCAGGGGGGCTGAAAAACTGTTTTTT. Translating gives CASSLGRGAEKLFF.